Shown below are 32 T cell receptor beta chains from a single sample sequenced in a study of control samples from healthy donors and cancer patients. The data were produced by immunoSEQ multiplex PCR, yet TCRdb's version contains in-frame clones alone and is incomplete. The table has some 67,000 clones, around 87% seen once. Sequenced: PBMCs. These receptor sequences come from a woman aged 50 to 60 with head and neck cancer.

This CDR3 reads CASSWDRDPTDTQYF. CDR3 in DNA: TGTGCCAGCAGTTGGGACAGGGATCCCACAGATACGCAGTATTTT. The chain joins TRBV28 to TRBJ2-3, with 9 positions matching TRBD1. Germline V gene lookup returns CDR1 MDHEN and CDR2 SYDVKM. The CDR3 runs to 15 residues. V shed 4 bases, J shed 2 bases, and the junction held 4 bases outside the gene matches.

The chain combines TRBV20-1 with TRBJ2-7; tentatively, D is TRBD2 (6 bases). This CDR3 is built from 11 residues. The germline V and J ends were trimmed by 5 bases and 4 bases, with 9 bases remaining between them. Germline assignment: CDR1 DFQATT and CDR2 SNEGSKA (reference sequence). The CDR3 protein is CSAVSGYEQYF. For the CDR3, the DNA is TGCAGTGCTGTTAGCGGTTACGAGCAGTACTTC.

This rearrangement joins TRBV20-1 to TRBJ2-7; 9 nucleotides match TRBD1. V was clipped by 3 bases and J by 6 bases; unmatched bases: 0. The CDR3 length is 11 residues. Per the germline V gene, CDR1 is DFQATT and CDR2 is SNEGSKA (reference sequence). The CDR3 here is CSARDRGEQYF. The DNA of the CDR3 is TGCAGTGCTAGGGACAGGGGCGAGCAGTACTTC.

CDR3 loop: CASSVGTGDRYGYTF. CDR3 in DNA: TGTGCCAGCAGCGTGGGGACAGGGGACCGTTATGGCTACACCTTC. The chain employs TRBV9 and TRBJ1-2; 10 bases align to TRBD1. The V gene's germline CDR1 is SGDLS and CDR2 YYNGEE. V was pared by 2 bases and J by 5 bases, with 6 bases of the junction left unmatched. The CDR3 totals 15 residues.

The chain recombines TRBV9 with TRBJ2-5, with a possible D match to TRBD2 (6 bases). Germline V lookup: CDR1 SGDLS, CDR2 YYNGEE. Trimming shortened V by 2 bases and J by 3 bases, and 14 bases separated the two germline ends. The CDR3 totals 15 residues. CDR3 sequence: CASSVGNSGEETQYF. For the CDR3, the DNA is TGTGCCAGCAGCGTTGGAAATAGCGGAGAAGAGACCCAGTACTTC.

Comment on this clone: This same CDR3 is encoded by further DNA sequences in the sample. This sequence joins TRBV30 and TRBJ2-5, with 7 bases lining up with TRBD2. Germline V gives CDR1 GTSNPN, CDR2 SVGIG (reference sequence). The length of the CDR3 is 14 residues. J lost 6 bases, V lost 1 base, and 8 bases had no gene match. The chain's CDR3 is CAWSERGARKTQYF. The DNA of the CDR3 is TGTGCCTGGAGTGAGCGGGGAGCGCGAAAGACCCAGTACTTC. The whole variable domain, remainder taken from reference TRBV30 and TRBJ2-5, is SQTIHQWPATLVQPVGSPLSLECTVEGTSNPNLYWYRQAAGRGLQLLFYSVGIGQISSEVPQNLSASRPQDRQFILSSKKLLLSDSGFYLCAWSERGARKTQYFGPGTRLLVL.

V gene TRBV4-1 combines with J gene TRBJ2-5; 8 nucleotides agree with TRBD2. V lost 0 bases to trimming and J lost 5 bases; unmatched junction nucleotides: 8. Germline lookup yields CDR1 MGHRA and CDR2 YSYEKL. The CDR3 is made up of 16 amino acids. The CDR3 region is CASSQDERGKRETQYF. The CDR3 nucleotides read TGCGCCAGCAGCCAAGATGAGCGGGGGAAGAGGGAGACCCAGTACTTC.

This rearrangement joins TRBV5-1 to TRBJ1-1, with 7 bases aligning to TRBD1. CDR1 and CDR2 from the germline V gene are SGHRS and YFSETQ. V gave up 4 bases and J gave up 0 bases; unmatched junction bases: 6. This CDR3 has 15 amino acids. For the CDR3, the DNA is TGCGCCAGCAGCACCGACAGGGCTATGAACACTGAAGCTTTCTTT. This sequence encodes CASSTDRAMNTEAFF.

The V and J genes are TRBV3-1 (or the pseudogene TRBV3-2) and TRBJ1-4, with D uncertain. This CDR3 contains 15 residues. The V end was cut by 4 bases, the J end by 2 bases, with 11 bases between. Germline CDR1 LGHDT, CDR2 YNNKEL (reference sequence). The CDR3 DNA reads as TGTGCCAGCAGCCGAGGATCTGTCACTAATGAAAAACTGTTTTTT. This translates into CASSRGSVTNEKLFF.

The rearrangement links TRBV30 to TRBJ1-6; weak D call: TRBD1 (5 bases). This CDR3 has 15 residues. Trimming stripped 0 bases from V and 16 bases from J, with 22 bases between. CDR1 and CDR2 from the germline V gene are GTSNPN and SVGIG (reference sequence). CDR3 region: CAWSVSQLRGGNLHF. The CDR3 DNA sequence: TGTGCCTGGAGTGTGAGCCAGTTGAGGGGAGGGAATCTCCACTTT.

This clone has just one count. This rearrangement joins TRBV25-1 to TRBJ2-5; D unclear. The germline CDR1 and CDR2 sequences are MGHDK and SYGVNS. The CDR3 is made up of 13 amino acids. V shed 6 bases and J shed 5 bases, with 13 bases lying between them. In nucleotides, the CDR3 is TGTGCCAGCAGGATCGCAGGTGCGGAGACCCAGTACTTC. Its translation: CASRIAGAETQYF.

The CDR3 region has the DNA TGTGCCAGCAGCCAGACAGGGATCGGGGCCAACGTCCTGACTTTC. Protein: CASSQTGIGANVLTF. The V call is TRBV6-5, the J call TRBJ2-6; 7 bases line up with TRBD1. This CDR3 spans 15 amino acids. The junction had 6 bases not matched to a gene; V was cut back by 6 bases and J by 4 bases. Germline CDR1 reads MNHEY; CDR2 reads SVGAGI.

The chain joins TRBV4-3 to TRBJ2-3; TRBD1 matches at 11 bases. This CDR3 region has 16 residues. The V segment lost 0 bases and the J segment 5 bases; nucleotides outside the gene matches: 4. Per germline, CDR1 LGHNA and CDR2 YSLEER. CDR3 residues: CASSQEDRGHEDTQYF. The CDR3 nucleotides read TGCGCCAGCAGCCAAGAGGACAGGGGGCATGAAGATACGCAGTATTTT.

J is TRBJ2-3 and V is TRBV28; TRBD2 agrees at 9 bases. The junction had 9 bases not matched to a gene; V was cut back by 2 bases and J by 6 bases. The germline V gene encodes CDR1 MDHEN and CDR2 SYDVKM. The CDR3 extends over 16 amino acids. CDR3 sequence reads: CASSLSGGGAKDTQYF. The CDR3 DNA sequence: TGTGCCAGCAGTTTAAGTGGCGGGGGGGCTAAGGATACGCAGTATTTT.

The chain has TRBV5-4 and TRBJ2-4; 8 nucleotides align to TRBD1. The CDR3 has 17 residues. The V gene's germline CDR1 is SGHNT and CDR2 YYREEE (reference sequence). With V trimmed by 0 bases and J by 1 base, 6 bases remained unmatched. This CDR3 reads CASSLGNRGMAKNIQYF. The CDR3 DNA follows: TGTGCCAGCAGCTTGGGGAACAGGGGGATGGCCAAAAACATTCAGTACTTC.

The chain couples TRBV13 to TRBJ1-1; 7 bases fit TRBD1. V shed 5 bases and J 4 bases; nucleotides not matched to a gene: 4. CDR1 and CDR2 (germline): PRHDT, FYEKMQ (reference sequence). This CDR3 is built from 13 residues. The CDR3 loop reads CASSINRGTEAFF. In DNA, the CDR3 is TGTGCCAGCAGCATTAACAGGGGCACTGAAGCTTTCTTT.

The chain joins TRBV27 to TRBJ2-4; D is perhaps TRBD2 (6 bases). V lost 7 bases to trimming and J lost 6 bases, with 13 bases between them. Germline CDR1 MNHEY, CDR2 SMNVEV (reference sequence). This CDR3 is 13 amino acids long. CDR3 region: CASNSRGSNIQYF. The CDR3 DNA follows: TGTGCCAGCAATTCTCGGGGGTCAAACATTCAGTACTTC.

V gene TRBV11-1 combines with J gene TRBJ2-7, with TRBD1 matching 7 bases. The CDR3 covers 17 residues. The junction had 10 bases not matched to a gene; V was cut back by 0 bases and J by 2 bases. Germline V gene lookup returns CDR1 SGHAT and CDR2 FQDESV (reference sequence). The CDR3 DNA sequence: TGTGCCAGCAGCTTAGCGGGAACAGGGGCAGGGGCCTACGAGCAGTACTTC. This gives the protein CASSLAGTGAGAYEQYF.

V gene TRBV5-1 combines with J gene TRBJ1-1; D not resolved. Trimming left V 5 bases short and J 0 bases short, with 8 bases between. Germline CDR1 is SGHRS and CDR2 is YFSETQ. The CDR3 extends over 13 amino acids. CDR3 DNA sequence: TGCGCCAGCAGGAGCACAATGAACACTGAAGCTTTCTTT. It encodes CASRSTMNTEAFF.

The chain employs TRBV2 and TRBJ1-2, with D hard to call. Per the germline V gene, CDR1 is SNHLY and CDR2 is FYNNEI. CDR3 length equals 11 residues. Trimming stripped 7 bases from V and 5 bases from J, with 8 bases between. For the CDR3, the DNA is TGTGCCAGCACATATAAGTATGGCTACACCTTC. Translating it yields CASTYKYGYTF.

This chain uses TRBV28 with TRBJ2-7, with 7 positions matching TRBD2. Germline V gene sequence: CDR1 MDHEN, CDR2 SYDVKM. The CDR3 runs to 16 residues. V lost 6 bases and J lost 5; bases outside the gene matches: 16. CDR3 coding DNA: TGTGCCAGCAGCTTACCTCAGGCAGCGGCGGGGGACGAGCAGTACTTC. Translating it yields CASSLPQAAAGDEQYF.

This chain joins TRBV7-9 and TRBJ2-3, with no clear D. This CDR3 spans 13 amino acids. Germline-derived CDR1 and CDR2 are SEHNR and FQNEAQ (reference sequence). V gave up 0 bases and J gave up 8 bases, with 9 bases separating them. CDR3 sequence (DNA): TGTGCCAGCAGCTTAGCGGCCCGCGGTACGCAGTATTTT. Translation gives CASSLAARGTQYF.

This clone was detected only once. The J gene is TRBJ2-1, the V gene TRBV18; 8 positions match TRBD1. Looked up from germline, CDR1 is KGHSH and CDR2 is LQKENI. The ends lost 0 bases at V and 9 bases at J; junction bases unmatched: 7. This CDR3 region has 15 residues. The CDR3 nucleotides read TGTGCCAGCTCACCACCCCAGGGGGCGATGGGTGAGCAGTTCTTC. Translating gives CASSPPQGAMGEQFF.

This rearrangement joins TRBV29-1 to TRBJ2-1; weak D call: TRBD1 (5 bases). V lost 5 bases and J 0 bases, leaving 11 bases between the germline ends. This CDR3 is built from 14 residues. Germline CDR1 SQVTM, CDR2 ANQGSEA. CDR3 region: CSVLDTGSYNEQFF. CDR3 DNA sequence: TGCAGCGTTTTGGATACAGGCTCCTACAATGAGCAGTTCTTC.

The rearrangement links TRBV3-1 (or the pseudogene TRBV3-2) to TRBJ2-3, with 9 bases matching TRBD1. Germline-derived CDR1 and CDR2 are LGHDT and YNNKEL (reference sequence). V shed 5 bases, J shed 1 base, and the junction held 4 bases outside the gene matches. This CDR3 is 15 amino acids long. The CDR3 sequence is CASSTRTGGTDTQYF. Here the CDR3 DNA reads TGTGCCAGCAGCACTCGGACAGGGGGCACAGATACGCAGTATTTT.

V gene TRBV7-6 combines with J gene TRBJ2-1, with TRBD1 matching 9 bases. This CDR3 has 16 amino acids. Germline lookup yields CDR1 SGHVS and CDR2 FNYEAQ. The ends lost 5 bases at V and 3 bases at J; junction bases unmatched: 8. The CDR3 coding sequence is TGTGCCAGCAGCCCCCGCCGGGACAGGGTCTACAATGAGCAGTTCTTC. Translation gives CASSPRRDRVYNEQFF.

This chain uses TRBV11-2 with TRBJ2-5; 9 nucleotides align to TRBD2. The CDR3 has 14 residues. V dropped 2 bases and J dropped 5; count of bases not matched to a gene: 3. CDR1 and CDR2 from the germline V gene are SGHAT and FQNNGV. In DNA form, the CDR3 reads TGTGCCAGCAGCTTACAGACTAGCGGCGAGACCCAGTACTTC. This translates into CASSLQTSGETQYF.

The chain links TRBV7-3 to TRBJ1-2; D call uncertain. The CDR3 is made up of 15 amino acids. V lost 2 bases and J 6 bases, leaving 16 bases between the germline ends. The germline CDR1 and CDR2 sequences are SGHTA and FQGTGA. CDR3 amino acids: CASSLYPGREDGYTF. In DNA, the CDR3 is TGTGCCAGCAGCTTATACCCCGGACGAGAGGATGGCTACACCTTC.

Only one count was recorded for this clone. The rearrangement joins TRBV28 to TRBJ1-5; D remains unclear. From germline, CDR1 is MDHEN and CDR2 SYDVKM. V was trimmed by 3 bases and J by 4 bases, leaving 7 bases between them. The CDR3 is made up of 13 amino acids. CDR3 in amino acids: CASSFGPNQPQHF. CDR3 nucleotide sequence: TGTGCCAGCAGTTTCGGCCCTAATCAGCCCCAGCATTTT.

CDR3 nucleotide sequence: TGTGCCAGCAGGGGCGTCCCGGGGTATACGCAGTATTTT. Amino acid sequence: CASRGVPGYTQYF. V usage is TRBV2 and J usage is TRBJ2-3, with D possibly matching TRBD2 (5 bases). Trimming removed 6 bases from V and 7 bases from J, with 14 bases in between. The CDR3 has 13 amino acids. Germline V gene lookup returns CDR1 SNHLY and CDR2 FYNNEI.

The V gene is TRBV28, the J gene TRBJ2-2; D is uncertain. Trimming took off 3 bases at V and 5 bases at J, with 13 bases between the two ends. The CDR3 sequence is 15 residues long. Germline V gives CDR1 MDHEN, CDR2 SYDVKM. The CDR3 region is CASSLRPLGTGELFF. CDR3 bases: TGTGCCAGCAGTTTGAGGCCGCTTGGGACCGGGGAGCTGTTTTTT.

The rearrangement links TRBV2 to TRBJ1-5; D not resolved. The germline V gene has CDR1 SNHLY and CDR2 FYNNEI. This CDR3 spans 12 amino acids. V was clipped by 4 bases and J by 3 bases, with 4 bases between them. The CDR3 region has the DNA TGTGCCAGCAGTGTGAACAATCAGCCCCAGCATTTT. Protein sequence: CASSVNNQPQHF. The full variable domain, its missing parts supplied by reference TRBV2 and TRBJ1-5, is EPEVTQTPSHQVTQMGQEVILRCVPISNHLYFYWYRQILGQKVEFLVSFYNNEISEKSEIFDDQFSVERPDGSNFTLKIRSTKLEDSAMYFCASSVNNQPQHFGDGTRLSIL.